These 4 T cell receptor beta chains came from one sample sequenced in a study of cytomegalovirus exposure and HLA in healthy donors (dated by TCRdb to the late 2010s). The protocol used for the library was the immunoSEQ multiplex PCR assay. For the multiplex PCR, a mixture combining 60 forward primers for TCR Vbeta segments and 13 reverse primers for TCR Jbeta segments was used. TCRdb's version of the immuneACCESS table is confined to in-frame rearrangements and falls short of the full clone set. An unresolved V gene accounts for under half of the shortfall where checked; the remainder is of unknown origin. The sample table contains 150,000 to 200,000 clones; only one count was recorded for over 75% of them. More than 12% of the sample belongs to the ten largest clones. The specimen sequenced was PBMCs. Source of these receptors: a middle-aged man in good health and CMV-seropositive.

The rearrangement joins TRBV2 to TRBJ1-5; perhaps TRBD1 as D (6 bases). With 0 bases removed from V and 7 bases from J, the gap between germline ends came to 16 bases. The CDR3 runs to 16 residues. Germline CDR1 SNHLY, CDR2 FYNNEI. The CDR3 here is CASSEAPGGRGQPQHF. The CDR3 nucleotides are TGTGCCAGCAGTGAAGCGCCGGGGGGCAGGGGCCAGCCCCAGCATTTT. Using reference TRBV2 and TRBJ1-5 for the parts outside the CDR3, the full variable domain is EPEVTQTPSHQVTQMGQEVILRCVPISNHLYFYWYRQILGQKVEFLVSFYNNEISEKSEIFDDQFSVERPDGSNFTLKIRSTKLEDSAMYFCASSEAPGGRGQPQHFGDGTRLSIL.

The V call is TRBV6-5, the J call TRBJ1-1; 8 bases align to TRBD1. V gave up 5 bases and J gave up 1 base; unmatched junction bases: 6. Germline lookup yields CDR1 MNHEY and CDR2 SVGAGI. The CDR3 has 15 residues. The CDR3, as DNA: TGTGCCAGCAGTGTACAGGGGGACGCGAACACTGAAGCTTTCTTT. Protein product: CASSVQGDANTEAFF.

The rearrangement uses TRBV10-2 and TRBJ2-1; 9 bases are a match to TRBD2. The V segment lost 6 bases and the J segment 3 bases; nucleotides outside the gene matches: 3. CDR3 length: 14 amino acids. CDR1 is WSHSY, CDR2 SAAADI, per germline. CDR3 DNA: TGCGCCAGCAGCGGCGGGGGGGGCTACAATGAGCAGTTCTTC. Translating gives CASSGGGGYNEQFF.

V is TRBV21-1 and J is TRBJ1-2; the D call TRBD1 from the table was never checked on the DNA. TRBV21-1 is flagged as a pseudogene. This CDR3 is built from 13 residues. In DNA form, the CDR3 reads TGTGCCAGCAGCAAAGACAGGGTAAATGGCTACACCTTC. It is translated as CASSKDRVNGYTF.